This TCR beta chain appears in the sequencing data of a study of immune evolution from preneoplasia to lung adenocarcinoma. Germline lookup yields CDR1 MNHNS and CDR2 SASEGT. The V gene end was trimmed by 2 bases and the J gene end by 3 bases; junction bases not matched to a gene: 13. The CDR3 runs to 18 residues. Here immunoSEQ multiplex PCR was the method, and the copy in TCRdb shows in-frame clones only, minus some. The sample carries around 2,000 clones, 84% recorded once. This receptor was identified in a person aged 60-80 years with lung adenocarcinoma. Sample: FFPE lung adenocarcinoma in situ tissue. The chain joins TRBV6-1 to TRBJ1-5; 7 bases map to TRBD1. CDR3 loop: CASSEPRLTGNPNQPQHF. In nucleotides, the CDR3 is TGTGCCAGCAGTGAACCCAGATTGACAGGGAACCCCAATCAGCCCCAGCATTTT.